This T cell receptor (beta chain) came from a study of blood T cell repertoires in COVID-19 (dated by TCRdb to 2020 to 2021). With regard to the full study: Collaborator samples came from the United States, Italy and Spain and covered acute and convalescent phases of COVID-19. The prospective study material was composed of cDNA or gDNA derived from T cells, B-cell-depleted T cells, or PBMCs. The samples were drawn from two sources: the first 160 participants of the ongoing ImmuneRACE study, and 1,254 subjects contributed by 6 global collaborators. Subjects who had been exposed to COVID-19, were actively infected with it, or had recovered from it provided the deeply sampled blood TCRbeta repertoires that made up the dataset. Sample metadata almost always included a de-identified subject ID, COVID-19 status, age in years and sex. The repertoires were made available in a free public database intended to serve as a resource for research on the immune response to SARS-CoV-2. HLA class I and class II types, where available, came from metadata supplied by the sample provider rather than from assay-based typing.

Enrolling through a virtual design, the prospective study's participants ranged in age from roughly 18 to 100 years and lived across 24 United States geographic areas. Cohort assignment in the prospective study relied on participant-reported clinical history from a screening survey and a study questionnaire. For ImmuneRACE Cohort 3, a participant was defined as recovered based on two consecutive negative NP/OP PCR tests, clearance by a healthcare professional, or resolution of symptoms. In the prospective study, mobile phlebotomists collected whole blood, serum and a nasopharyngeal or oropharyngeal swab from each participant. Prospective study participants could optionally give additional blood draws and questionnaires over a 2-month period. Prospective study blood samples were shipped either frozen or at room temperature before DNA extraction. Inclusive of the bounding cysteine and phenylalanine, the CDR3 is 13 residues long. This entry keeps only the CDR3 DNA: 39 bases, framed from base 1. CDR1 and CDR2 were assigned from the germline V gene as ENHRY and SYGVKD. The germline V end is reduced by 7 bases and the J end by 6 bases; junction bases left unmatched: 8.

TCRbeta CDR3 regions were amplified from genomic DNA using the immunoSEQ Assay, a bias-controlled multiplex PCR. Turning to the authors' computational methods: The number of nucleated cells in each sample was estimated by amplification of reference gene primers within the assay. Sequence reads were collapsed and filtered to measure the absolute abundance of every unique TCRbeta CDR3 rearrangement. Productive Simpson clonality was computed per sample as the square root of Simpson's diversity index over productive rearrangements. TCRdb holds this immuneACCESS table with in-frame rearrangements only. Some clones are missing; in checked studies, unresolved V genes explain under half, and the rest has no known cause. The V and J calls and clone size are taken from that table; D and trimming were inferred from the DNA. This sample holds 200,000 or so clones; less than 85% were observed only once. The top ten clonotypes cover 1.8% of the sample.

On the study overall, not on this receptor specifically: The quantity of clinical and demographic metadata differed by source and by participant and was supplied without curation.

As for this clone: Its antigen target is currently unknown. Base qualities are not recorded, but no much larger clone differs from it by a single base.

The sequenced sample consisted of PBMCs or T cells enriched from blood (not recorded which). The sequence joins TRBV10-3 to TRBJ1-1; a stretch of 7 junction bases matches TRBD1. The sequence came from a man aged 55 to 69 who had recovered from COVID-19. The CDR3 region has the sequence CAIMEGARAEAFF. The DNA sequence is as follows: TGTGCCATCATGGAGGGGGCGAGGGCTGAAGCTTTCTTT.